This T cell receptor beta chain comes out of a study of shared clonotypes between healthy human individuals. Details on this clone: The antigen is not known.

Study results and caveats: Sampling used blood alone; tissue repertoires probably differ.

Sequencing was performed on unsorted PBMC DNA using ten immunoSEQ deep assay plates. Using immunoSEQ multiplex PCR, the repertoire was profiled, and TCRdb retains in-frame clones only, with some absent. The sample has about 490,000 clones, 81% seen once; the top ten hold approximately 12%. This receptor was identified in a woman in her thirties or forties in good health. Some clones in this sample may be carry-over from other donors' samples. The sequencing sample was made of PBMCs.

CDR3 nucleotide sequence: TGCGCCAGCAGCTTGGCGGTGGTGGGTGAAGCTTTCTTT. It yields the protein CASSLAVVGEAFF. The chain is built from TRBV5-1 and TRBJ1-1; D uncertain. CDR1 and CDR2 from the germline V gene are SGHRS and YFSETQ. The CDR3 is 13 residues long. The V end lost 0 bases, the J end lost 7 bases, and 10 bases lay between the germline ends.